This passage covers 7 T cell receptor beta chains from one sample sequenced in a study of CD8 T cells in ankylosing spondylitis. Each CDR3 protein is one row after TCRdb ran MiXCR on the 5' RACE reads. The repertoire holds under 250,000 distinct CDR3 sequences, less than 9.5% seen once, with around 5.1% in the top ten. The source material was blood, either unsorted or a sorted T cell fraction (not recorded which). The source of these receptors is a female donor with ankylosing spondylitis or in good health (not recorded which).

The table lists this clonotype with many counts. This chain connects TRBV28 to TRBJ1-5; D may be TRBD1 (6 bases). The V end was cut by 7 bases, the J end by 7 bases, with 20 bases between. Germline V lookup: CDR1 MDHEN, CDR2 SYDVKM. The CDR3 has 15 residues. CDR3 nucleotides: TGTGCCAGCAACCTGGATCCGGGGGGGCGGCAGCCCCAGCATTTT. Translating it yields CASNLDPGGRQPQHF.

Concerning this clonotype: This may be a read error: a much more frequent sequence differs by one nucleotide. The V gene is TRBV6-2 or TRBV6-3, the J gene TRBJ2-6; D gene unclear. V dropped 6 bases and J dropped 6 bases, with 15 bases sitting between them. Germline V gene data show CDR1 as MNHEY and CDR2 as SVGEGT. The CDR3 is 15 residues long. The CDR3 nucleotides are TGTGCCAGCAGGTCACCGGGCCCGGAGGCCAACGTCCTGACTTTC. Protein product: CASRSPGPEANVLTF.

At least ten counts were recorded for this clonotype. The chain links TRBV30 to TRBJ2-1; D assignment may be TRBD1 or TRBD2 (5 bases each). Per germline, CDR1 GTSNPN and CDR2 SVGIG (reference sequence). Trimming left V 8 bases short and J 6 bases short, with 14 bases between. The CDR3 is 12 amino acids. The CDR3 DNA reads TGTGCCCGTTGGGCAGGGACCAATGAGCAGTTCTTC. Its protein product is CARWAGTNEQFF.

This clonotype was counted ten times or more. The V call is TRBV29-1, the J call TRBJ1-5, with D unclear. From germline, CDR1 is SQVTM and CDR2 ANQGSEA. The CDR3 totals 16 residues. DNA for the CDR3: TGCATCAAGACCTCCCTTTGGGGTATGAGCAATCAGCCCCAGCATTTT. Translation gives CIKTSLWGMSNQPQHF.

This clonotype was observed many times. The V call is TRBV7-2, the J call TRBJ2-1; no definite D call. This CDR3 spans 12 amino acids. V was clipped by 4 bases and J by 9 bases, with 10 bases between them. Germline CDR1 is SGHTA and CDR2 is FQGNSA. CDR3 region: CASSSTSGEQFF. The CDR3 DNA reads as TGTGCCAGCAGCTCCACTTCAGGTGAGCAGTTCTTC.

This clonotype was counted many times. The V and J genes are TRBV5-4 and TRBJ1-4, with no clear D. Germline CDR1 is SGHNT and CDR2 is YYREEE (reference sequence). CDR3 size: 13 residues. V shed 0 bases and J shed 8 bases, with 8 bases lying between them. Here the CDR3 DNA reads TGTGCCAGCAGCTTGGGCAGGCAGGAAAAACTGTTTTTT. Its translation is CASSLGRQEKLFF.

This clonotype was picked up many times. The chain carries TRBV3-1 and TRBJ2-1; TRBD2 agrees at 12 bases. The CDR3 totals 16 residues. V lost 4 bases, J lost 7 bases, and 8 bases stayed unmatched. The germline CDR1 and CDR2 sequences are LGHDT and YNNKEL (reference sequence). In DNA, the CDR3 is TGTGCCAGCAGCCGCCTGACTAGCGGGAGTGAGAATGAGCAGTTCTTC. This gives the protein CASSRLTSGSENEQFF.